This T cell receptor (beta chain) stems from a study of naive and memory T cell subsets. Points from the study as a whole: Diversity fell and Gini index rose from naive through CM, EM, EMRA.

Cells stained for CD3, CD4, CD8, CD45RA, CD27 and viability were sorted into four CD45RA/CD27 subsets. EMRA cells were CD45RA+CD27-, and effector memory cells CD45RA-CD27-. Two oligonucleotides, mixed equimolar, formed the beta constant-region primer covering TRBC1 and TRBC2. The cDNA 3' end received a ligated single-stranded oligonucleotide carrying the SP2 primer and a 12-nucleotide UMI. TCRdb re-analysed the UMI-ligation and nested PCR reads in MiXCR, keeping a single row per CDR3 protein. The profile covers tens of thousands of distinct CDR3 sequences, with roughly 14% appearing a single time and approximately 20% taken by the ten largest. V lost 6 bases, J lost 5 bases, and 19 bases lay in between. The CDR3 covers 15 residues. Germline-derived CDR1 and CDR2 are DFQATT and SNEGSKA (reference sequence). The sample holds many counts of this clonotype. The target antigen is unknown.

What was sequenced was effector memory CD4+ T cells from blood. The subset here: effector memory, CD45RA- CD27-. The clonotype comes from a human donor in good health. The chain carries TRBV20-1 and TRBJ2-2; tentative D call: TRBD2 (7 bases). In nucleotides, the CDR3 is TGCAGTGCGGATCCCGTGGGGGGGCGGACCGGGGAGCTGTTTTTT. Its translation: CSADPVGGRTGELFF.